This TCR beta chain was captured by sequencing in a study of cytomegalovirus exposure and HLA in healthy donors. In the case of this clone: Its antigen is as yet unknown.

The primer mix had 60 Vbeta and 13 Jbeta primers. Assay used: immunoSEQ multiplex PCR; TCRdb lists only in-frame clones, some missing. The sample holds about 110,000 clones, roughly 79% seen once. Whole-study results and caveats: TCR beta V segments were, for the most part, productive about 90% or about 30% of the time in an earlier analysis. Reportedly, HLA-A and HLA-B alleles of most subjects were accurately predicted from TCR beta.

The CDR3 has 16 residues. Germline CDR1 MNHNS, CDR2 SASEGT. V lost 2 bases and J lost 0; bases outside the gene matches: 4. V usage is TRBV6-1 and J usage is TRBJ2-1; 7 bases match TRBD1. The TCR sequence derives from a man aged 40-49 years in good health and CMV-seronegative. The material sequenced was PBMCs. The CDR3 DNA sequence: TGTGCCAGCAGTGAACCAGGGGGAGTCTCCTACAATGAGCAGTTCTTC. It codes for CASSEPGGVSYNEQFF.